Sequencing of this T cell receptor beta chain was carried out in a study of blood T cell repertoires in COVID-19 (dated by TCRdb to the early 2020s). Background for the entire study: Collaborator samples came from the United States, Italy and Spain and covered acute and convalescent phases of COVID-19. The prospective study material was composed of cDNA or gDNA derived from T cells, B-cell-depleted T cells, or PBMCs. The dataset comprised deeply sampled blood TCRbeta repertoires from subjects exposed to, actively infected with, or recovered from COVID-19. The repertoires were made available in a free public database intended to serve as a resource for research on the immune response to SARS-CoV-2. The samples were drawn from two sources: the first 160 participants of the ongoing ImmuneRACE study, and 1,200 or so subjects contributed by 6 global collaborators. Sample metadata almost always included a de-identified subject ID, COVID-19 status, age in years and sex. Where available, HLA class I and class II types were obtained from metadata supplied by the sample provider rather than from assay-based typing. Findings and caveats that apply to the study as a whole: The amount of clinical and demographic metadata varied by source and participant and was provided uncurated.

CDR1 and CDR2, looked up from the germline V gene (reference sequence), are SEHNR and FQNEAQ. From the cysteine up to the phenylalanine, the CDR3 has a length of 15 residues. The DNA shown is the 45-base CDR3, in frame from base 1. V loses 1 base, J loses 8 bases, and the germline ends lie 14 bases apart. Notes on this clone: Its antigen is not yet known. No much larger clone exists at a distance of one base, and base qualities are not known.

Collaborating institutions collected whole blood in K2EDTA tubes following their own protocols. For TCRbeta analysis, collaborator samples were shipped as frozen whole blood, as isolated PBMCs, or as DNA extracted from either sample type. TCRbeta CDR3 regions were amplified from genomic DNA by means of the immunoSEQ Assay, a bias-controlled multiplex PCR. The study's own analysis went as follows. Within the assay, amplification of reference gene primers was used to estimate how many nucleated cells each sample contained. To quantify the absolute abundance of each unique TCRbeta CDR3 rearrangement, sequence reads were collapsed and filtered. For each sample, productive Simpson clonality was calculated as the square root of Simpson's diversity index across productive rearrangements. The source is immuneACCESS, and TCRdb retained only in-frame sequences with V and J called. Part of the clones is not carried over; for the studies checked, unresolved V genes explain less than half of this, and the remainder is unexplained. The V and J calls and clone size were taken over from that table, and D and trimming were inferred from the DNA. The sample yields about 250,000 clones; 80% to 90% were counted once. Of the sample, over 1.1% falls within the top ten clones.

This TCR came from a man of 80 years or more with acute or convalescent COVID-19. The rearrangement combines TRBV7-9 with TRBJ1-4; perhaps TRBD1 is the D gene, with 5 bases matching. The sequenced material came from peripheral blood. The DNA is as follows: TGTGCCAGCAGCTTAGGAGCAGGGAGGCCCGAAAAACTGTTTTTT. This codes for CASSLGAGRPEKLFF.